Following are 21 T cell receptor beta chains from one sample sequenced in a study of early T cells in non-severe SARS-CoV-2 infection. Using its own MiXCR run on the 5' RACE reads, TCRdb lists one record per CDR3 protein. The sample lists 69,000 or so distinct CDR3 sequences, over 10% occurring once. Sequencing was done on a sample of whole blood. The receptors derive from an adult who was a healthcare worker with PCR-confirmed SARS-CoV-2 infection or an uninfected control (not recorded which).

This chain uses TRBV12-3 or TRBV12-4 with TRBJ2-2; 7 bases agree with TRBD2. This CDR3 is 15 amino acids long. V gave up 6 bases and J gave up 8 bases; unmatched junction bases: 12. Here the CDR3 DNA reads TGTGCCAGCAGCCCTGAAGCGGGAAGGCTAGGGGAGCTGTTTTTT. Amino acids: CASSPEAGRLGELFF.

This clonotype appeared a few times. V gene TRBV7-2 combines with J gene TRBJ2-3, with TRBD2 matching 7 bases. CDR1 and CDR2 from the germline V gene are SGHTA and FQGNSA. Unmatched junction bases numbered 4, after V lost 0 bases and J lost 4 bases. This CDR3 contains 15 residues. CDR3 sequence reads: CASSLAGGSADTQYF. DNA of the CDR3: TGTGCCAGCAGCTTAGCCGGCGGGAGTGCAGATACGCAGTATTTT.

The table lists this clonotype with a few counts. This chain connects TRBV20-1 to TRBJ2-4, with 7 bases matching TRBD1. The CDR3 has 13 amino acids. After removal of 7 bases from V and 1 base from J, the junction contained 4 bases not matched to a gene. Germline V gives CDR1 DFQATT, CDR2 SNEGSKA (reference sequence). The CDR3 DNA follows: TGCAGTGACCCGACAGGGGCCAAAAACATTCAGTACTTC. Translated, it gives CSDPTGAKNIQYF.

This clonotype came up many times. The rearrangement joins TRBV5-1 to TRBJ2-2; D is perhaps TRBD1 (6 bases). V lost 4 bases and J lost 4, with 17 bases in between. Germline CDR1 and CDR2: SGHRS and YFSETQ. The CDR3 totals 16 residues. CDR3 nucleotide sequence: TGCGCCAGCAGCCCCCGCCAGGAAGGGGGCACCGGGGAGCTGTTTTTT. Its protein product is CASSPRQEGGTGELFF.

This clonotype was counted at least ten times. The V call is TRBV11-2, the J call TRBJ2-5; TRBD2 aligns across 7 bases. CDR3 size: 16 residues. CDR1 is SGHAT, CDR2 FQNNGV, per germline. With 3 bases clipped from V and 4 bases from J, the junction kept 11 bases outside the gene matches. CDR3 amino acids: CASSFGRGSGVETQYF. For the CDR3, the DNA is TGTGCCAGCAGCTTCGGACGGGGGAGCGGGGTAGAGACCCAGTACTTC.

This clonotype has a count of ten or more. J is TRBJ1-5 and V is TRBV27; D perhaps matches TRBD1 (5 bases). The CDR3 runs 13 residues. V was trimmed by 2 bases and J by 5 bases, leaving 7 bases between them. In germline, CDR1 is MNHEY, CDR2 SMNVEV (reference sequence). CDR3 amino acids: CASSLRGDQPQHF. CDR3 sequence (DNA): TGTGCCAGCAGTTTAAGGGGAGATCAGCCCCAGCATTTT.

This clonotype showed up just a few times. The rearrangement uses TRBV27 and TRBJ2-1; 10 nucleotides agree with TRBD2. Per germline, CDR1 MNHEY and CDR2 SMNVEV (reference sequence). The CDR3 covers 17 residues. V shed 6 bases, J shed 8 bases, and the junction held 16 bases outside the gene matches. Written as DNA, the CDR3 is TGTGCCAGCAGACCGGAGTTTGCTAGCGGGAGAATTTATGAGCAGTTCTTC. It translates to CASRPEFASGRIYEQFF.

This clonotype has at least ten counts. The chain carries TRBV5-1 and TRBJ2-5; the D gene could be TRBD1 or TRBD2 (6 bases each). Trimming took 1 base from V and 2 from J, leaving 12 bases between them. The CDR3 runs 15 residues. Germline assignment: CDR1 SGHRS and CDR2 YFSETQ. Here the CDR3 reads CASSLTGAPQETQYF. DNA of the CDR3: TGCGCCAGCAGCTTGACGGGGGCCCCTCAAGAGACCCAGTACTTC.

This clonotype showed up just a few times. CDR3 protein: CASSYGQGETQYF. The CDR3 DNA is TGTGCCAGCAGTTACGGGCAGGGAGAGACCCAGTACTTC. J is TRBJ2-5 and V is TRBV6-2 or TRBV6-3; D is possibly TRBD1 (5 bases). The CDR3 consists of 13 residues. Germline V lookup: CDR1 MNHEY, CDR2 SVGEGT. Deletions cut 2 bases from V and 4 bases from J, with 8 bases between.

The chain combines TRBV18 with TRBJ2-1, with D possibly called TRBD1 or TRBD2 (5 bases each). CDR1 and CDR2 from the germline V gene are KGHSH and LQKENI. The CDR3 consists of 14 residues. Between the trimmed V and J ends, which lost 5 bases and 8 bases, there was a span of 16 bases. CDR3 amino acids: CASSSFSQEDEQFF. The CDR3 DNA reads TGTGCCAGCTCATCATTTTCACAGGAGGATGAGCAGTTCTTC.

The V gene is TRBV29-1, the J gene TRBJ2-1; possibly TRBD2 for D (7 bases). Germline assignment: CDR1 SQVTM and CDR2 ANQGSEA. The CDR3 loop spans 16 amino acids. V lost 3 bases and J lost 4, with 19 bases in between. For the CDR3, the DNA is TGCAGCGTTGATATGGGGGGGCCGGGTCCTTACAATGAGCAGTTCTTC. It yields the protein CSVDMGGPGPYNEQFF.

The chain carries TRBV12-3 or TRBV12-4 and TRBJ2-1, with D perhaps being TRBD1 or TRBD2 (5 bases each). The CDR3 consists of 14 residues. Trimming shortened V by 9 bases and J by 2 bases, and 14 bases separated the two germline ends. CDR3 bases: TGTGCCAGTAACCGGGACGGAACCTACAATGAGCAGTTCTTC. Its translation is CASNRDGTYNEQFF.

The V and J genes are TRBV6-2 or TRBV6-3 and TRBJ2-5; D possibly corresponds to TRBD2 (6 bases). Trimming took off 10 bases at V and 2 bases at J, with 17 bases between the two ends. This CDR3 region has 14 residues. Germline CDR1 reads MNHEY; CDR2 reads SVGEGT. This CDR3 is CATKWRAVQETQYF. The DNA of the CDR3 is TGTGCCACGAAATGGAGGGCAGTTCAAGAGACCCAGTACTTC.

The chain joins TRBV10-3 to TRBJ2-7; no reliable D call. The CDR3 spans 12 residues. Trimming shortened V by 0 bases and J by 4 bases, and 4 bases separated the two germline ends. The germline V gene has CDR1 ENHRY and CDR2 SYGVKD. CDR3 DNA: TGTGCCATCAGTGAGTCGCTTTACGAGCAGTACTTC. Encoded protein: CAISESLYEQYF.

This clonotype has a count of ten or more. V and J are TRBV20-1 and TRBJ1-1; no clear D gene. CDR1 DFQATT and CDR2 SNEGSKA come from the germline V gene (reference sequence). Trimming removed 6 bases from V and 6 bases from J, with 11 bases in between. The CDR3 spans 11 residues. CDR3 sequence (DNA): TGCAGTGCCGTGGGCATCCCTGAAGCTTTCTTT. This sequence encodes CSAVGIPEAFF.

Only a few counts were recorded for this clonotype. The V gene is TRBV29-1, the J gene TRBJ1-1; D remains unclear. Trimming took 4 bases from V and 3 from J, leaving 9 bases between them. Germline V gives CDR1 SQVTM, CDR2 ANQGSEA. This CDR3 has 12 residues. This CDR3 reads CSVGVRDTEAFF. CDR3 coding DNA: TGCAGCGTTGGGGTTCGGGACACTGAAGCTTTCTTT.

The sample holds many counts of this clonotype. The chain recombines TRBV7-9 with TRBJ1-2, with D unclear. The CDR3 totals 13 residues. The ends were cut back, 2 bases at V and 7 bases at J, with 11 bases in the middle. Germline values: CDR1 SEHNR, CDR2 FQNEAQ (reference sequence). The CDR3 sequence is CASSLSGLRGYTF. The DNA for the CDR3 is TGTGCCAGCAGCTTATCAGGTCTTCGTGGCTACACCTTC.

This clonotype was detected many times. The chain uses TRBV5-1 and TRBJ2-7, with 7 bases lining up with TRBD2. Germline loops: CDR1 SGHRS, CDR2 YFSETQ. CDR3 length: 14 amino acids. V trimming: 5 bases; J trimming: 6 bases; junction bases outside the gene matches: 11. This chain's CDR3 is CASREGGHGSEQYF. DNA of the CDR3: TGCGCCAGCAGGGAGGGAGGGCATGGGAGCGAGCAGTACTTC. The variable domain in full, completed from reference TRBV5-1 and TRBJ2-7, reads KAGVTQTPRYLIKTRGQQVTLSCSPISGHRSVSWYQQTPGQGLQFLFEYFSETQRNKGNFPGRFSGRQFSNSRSEMNVSTLELGDSALYLCASREGGHGSEQYFGPGTRLTVT.

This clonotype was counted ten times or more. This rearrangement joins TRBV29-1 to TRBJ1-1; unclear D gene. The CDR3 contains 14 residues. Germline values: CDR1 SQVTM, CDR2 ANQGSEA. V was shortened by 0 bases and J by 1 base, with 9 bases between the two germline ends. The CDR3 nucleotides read TGCAGCGTTGAAGATGGGGAGACGAACACTGAAGCTTTCTTT. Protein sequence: CSVEDGETNTEAFF.

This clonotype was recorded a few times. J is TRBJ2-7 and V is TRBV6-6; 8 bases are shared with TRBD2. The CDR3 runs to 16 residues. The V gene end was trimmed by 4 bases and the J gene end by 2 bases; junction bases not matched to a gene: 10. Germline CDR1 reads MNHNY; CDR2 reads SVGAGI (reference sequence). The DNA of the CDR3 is TGTGCCAGCAGTTTCCTAAGCGGGAGCCAAACCTACGAGCAGTACTTC. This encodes CASSFLSGSQTYEQYF.

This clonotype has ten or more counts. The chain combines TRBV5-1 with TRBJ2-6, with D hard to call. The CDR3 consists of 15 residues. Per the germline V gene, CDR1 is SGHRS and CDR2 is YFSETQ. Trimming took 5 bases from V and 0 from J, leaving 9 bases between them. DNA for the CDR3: TGCGCCAGCAGGGGCTGGGGCTCTGGGGCCAACGTCCTGACTTTC. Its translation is CASRGWGSGANVLTF. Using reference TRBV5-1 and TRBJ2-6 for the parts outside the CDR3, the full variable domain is KAGVTQTPRYLIKTRGQQVTLSCSPISGHRSVSWYQQTPGQGLQFLFEYFSETQRNKGNFPGRFSGRQFSNSRSEMNVSTLELGDSALYLCASRGWGSGANVLTFGAGSRLTVL.